The 8 T cell receptor beta chains listed next were all sequenced from one sample in a study of cytomegalovirus exposure and HLA in healthy donors. The primer mix had 60 Vbeta and 13 Jbeta primers. Produced via immunoSEQ multiplex PCR; TCRdb's table is partial and in-frame only. The sample totals 200,000 to 250,000 clones. The material sequenced was PBMCs. All receptors derive from a girl aged 2-15 years in good health and CMV-seropositive.

V usage is TRBV7-2 and J usage is TRBJ2-7; D possibly corresponds to TRBD1 (6 bases). The germline gives CDR1 SGHTA, CDR2 FQGNSA. This CDR3 spans 14 amino acids. V was shortened by 4 bases and J by 3 bases, with 13 bases between the two germline ends. The CDR3 DNA reads TGTGCCAGCAGCTCCGTACAGGGTTTCTACGAGCAGTACTTC. Translation gives CASSSVQGFYEQYF. Full variable domain (remainder filled in from reference TRBV7-2 and TRBJ2-7): GAGVSQSPSNKVTEKGKDVELRCDPISGHTALYWYRQSLGQGLEFLIYFQGNSAPDKSGLPSDRFSAERTGGSVSTLTIQRTQQEDSAVYLCASSSVQGFYEQYFGPGTRLTVT.

The rearrangement links TRBV5-1 to TRBJ1-2; 10 bases agree with TRBD1. Per germline, CDR1 SGHRS and CDR2 YFSETQ. J lost 7 bases, V lost 4 bases, and 7 bases had no gene match. The CDR3 extends over 14 amino acids. The CDR3 bases are TGCGCCAGCAGCGATGGGACAGGGGTTTTTGGCTACACCTTC. It is translated as CASSDGTGVFGYTF.

In DNA, the CDR3 is TGTGCCAGCTCACCACCTTCTCGCGGGGCCTACAATGAGCAGTTCTTC. Residues: CASSPPSRGAYNEQFF. The chain links TRBV18 to TRBJ2-1; possibly TRBD2 for D (6 bases). V dropped 0 bases and J dropped 2 bases, with 11 bases sitting between them. Germline V CDR1 and CDR2: KGHSH, LQKENI. The CDR3 extends over 16 amino acids.

The J gene is TRBJ1-1, the V gene TRBV28, with D unclear. V was trimmed by 6 bases and J by 5 bases, leaving 13 bases between them. In germline, CDR1 is MDHEN, CDR2 SYDVKM. The length of the CDR3 is 13 residues. The CDR3: CASSYPGYTEAFF. The CDR3 coding sequence is TGTGCCAGCAGCTATCCGGGGTATACTGAAGCTTTCTTT.

The chain carries TRBV29-1 and TRBJ1-1, with TRBD1 as a possible D gene (6 bases). V was shortened by 1 base and J by 1 base, with 13 bases between the two germline ends. CDR1 is SQVTM and CDR2 is ANQGSEA in the germline V gene. The CDR3 totals 15 residues. The CDR3 nucleotides are TGCAGCGTTGAAGTTGGGGGCGCGGGGAACACTGAAGCTTTCTTT. Amino acid sequence: CSVEVGGAGNTEAFF.

CDR3 amino acids: CASSGLSLSGQETQYF. The CDR3 DNA follows: TGTGCCAGCAGCGGCCTTAGTTTGAGCGGACAAGAGACCCAGTACTTC. The V and J genes are TRBV5-4 and TRBJ2-5, with D maybe TRBD2 (5 bases). The CDR3 is made up of 16 amino acids. V was trimmed by 4 bases and J by 2 bases, leaving 18 bases between them. The V gene's germline CDR1 is SGHNT and CDR2 YYREEE (reference sequence).

The chain joins TRBV27 to TRBJ1-1, with 8 positions matching TRBD1. This CDR3 has 14 residues. The V segment lost 4 bases and the J segment 4 bases; nucleotides outside the gene matches: 5. Germline V lookup: CDR1 MNHEY, CDR2 SMNVEV (reference sequence). CDR3: CASSSGQGITEAFF. Here the CDR3 DNA reads TGTGCCAGCAGTTCCGGACAGGGTATCACTGAAGCTTTCTTT.

CDR3 protein: CASSSRQGGYEQYF. DNA of the CDR3: TGTGCCAGCAGCTCTCGACAGGGAGGTTACGAGCAGTACTTC. J is TRBJ2-7 and V is TRBV7-2; a possible D gene is TRBD1 (7 bases). The CDR3 length is 14 residues. Germline lookup yields CDR1 SGHTA and CDR2 FQGNSA. With 4 bases removed from V and 4 bases from J, the gap between germline ends came to 14 bases.